This passage covers 17 T cell receptor beta chains from one sample sequenced in a study of CD8 T cells in Susac syndrome. Reverse transcription of 0.5 to 1 ug RNA was performed with random hexamers. MiXCR was run by TCRdb on the immunoSEQ multiplex PCR reads, yielding one entry per CDR3 protein. The sample has 130,000 or so distinct CDR3 sequences; under 95% are singletons. Sequenced material: CD8+ T cells from PBMCs. Receptors were obtained from a human donor with multiple sclerosis.

The chain is built from TRBV27 and TRBJ1-3; D is uncertain. This CDR3 region has 14 residues. Germline CDR1 and CDR2: MNHEY and SMNVEV (reference sequence). The ends were cut back, 4 bases at V and 1 base at J, with 8 bases in the middle. The CDR3 region is CASSSRGSGNTIYF. In DNA, the CDR3 is TGTGCCAGCAGTTCCCGTGGGTCTGGAAACACCATATATTTT.

For this clonotype: No conserved phenylalanine or tryptophan is present at the end of the CDR3, so a read error is the likely explanation. The J gene is TRBJ2-7, the V gene TRBV12-3 or TRBV12-4, with TRBD1 as a possible D gene (6 bases). V was cut by 6 bases and J by 3 bases, with 24 bases left in between. This CDR3 contains 17 residues. The CDR3 sequence: CASSSSRGVSPYYEQYL. CDR3 in DNA: TGTGCCAGCAGCTCGAGCAGGGGCGTTTCCCCCTACTACGAGCAGTACCTC.

The rearrangement uses TRBV5-6 and TRBJ2-1; D gene ambiguous. Trimming took off 0 bases at V and 1 base at J, with 11 bases between the two ends. This CDR3 region has 16 residues. Germline V CDR1 and CDR2: SGHDT, YYEEEE. The CDR3 DNA sequence: TGTGCCAGCAGCTTGGTCGCTAACCCGTCCTACAATGAGCAGTTCTTC. Its translation: CASSLVANPSYNEQFF.

The rearrangement joins TRBV12-5 to TRBJ2-5; a weak D match, TRBD2 (6 bases). This CDR3 region has 15 residues. The V gene's germline CDR1 is LGHNT and CDR2 FRNRAP. Trimming removed 0 bases at V and 7 bases at J, with 15 bases between. The CDR3 sequence is CASGLVTRGSWTQYF. The CDR3 nucleotides read TGTGCTAGTGGTTTGGTAACTCGGGGGTCTTGGACCCAGTACTTC.

The V gene is TRBV29-1, the J gene TRBJ1-2, with D hard to call. In germline, CDR1 is SQVTM, CDR2 ANQGSEA. The CDR3 covers 12 residues. V was clipped by 0 bases and J by 6 bases, with 8 bases between them. CDR3 bases: TGCAGCGTTGAAGATCTATCCGATGGCTACACCTTC. It codes for CSVEDLSDGYTF.

V gene TRBV6-5 combines with J gene TRBJ1-1; D is undetermined. Trimming stripped 7 bases from V and 5 bases from J, with 17 bases between. Germline V gene lookup returns CDR1 MNHEY and CDR2 SVGAGI. The CDR3 runs to 14 residues. CDR3: CASMYTAGWTEAFF. In DNA, the CDR3 is TGTGCCAGCATGTACACCGCGGGGTGGACTGAAGCTTTCTTT.

The V and J genes are TRBV6-5 and TRBJ1-2; tentatively, D is TRBD1 (5 bases). Trimming removed 2 bases from V and 0 bases from J, with 7 bases in between. CDR3 length: 14 residues. Germline V gene data show CDR1 as MNHEY and CDR2 as SVGAGI. CDR3 nucleotide sequence: TGTGCCAGCAGTTACGAAGGGGCTAACTATGGCTACACCTTC. Protein: CASSYEGANYGYTF.

V and J are TRBV25-1 and TRBJ1-2; 8 bases are shared with TRBD1. Per the germline V gene, CDR1 is MGHDK and CDR2 is SYGVNS. CDR3 length: 16 amino acids. V trimming: 3 bases; J trimming: 0 bases; junction bases outside the gene matches: 6. The CDR3 nucleotides are TGTGCCAGCAGTGACGGACAGGGAATTGCTAACTATGGCTACACCTTC. It encodes CASSDGQGIANYGYTF.

V gene TRBV2 combines with J gene TRBJ1-2, with 9 bases that match TRBD1. Germline assignment: CDR1 SNHLY and CDR2 FYNNEI. V was pared by 6 bases and J by 3 bases, with 11 bases of the junction left unmatched. CDR3 length: 16 amino acids. This CDR3 reads CASRDGGDREDYGYTF. In DNA, the CDR3 is TGTGCCAGCAGGGACGGAGGGGACAGGGAGGACTATGGCTACACCTTC.

The chain is built from TRBV9 and TRBJ2-2, with TRBD2 as a possible D gene (6 bases). Looked up from germline, CDR1 is SGDLS and CDR2 is YYNGEE. Trimming took 2 bases from V and 0 from J, leaving 8 bases between them. The CDR3 spans 15 residues. CDR3 DNA sequence: TGTGCCAGCAGCGTGGGGGGTTCGAACACCGGGGAGCTGTTTTTT. Translated: CASSVGGSNTGELFF. The whole variable domain, filled in from reference TRBV9 and TRBJ2-2, reads DSGVTQTPKHLITATGQRVTLRCSPRSGDLSVYWYQQSLDQGLQFLIQYYNGEERAKGNILERFSAQQFPDLHSELNLSSLELGDSALYFCASSVGGSNTGELFFGEGSRLTVL.

The CDR3 nucleotides read TGTGCCAGTACCAAGAATCAGGGGTTCCAAGAGACCCAGTACTTC. It encodes CASTKNQGFQETQYF. The chain has TRBV19 and TRBJ2-5, with D possibly TRBD1 on 6 matching bases. Trimming cost V 7 bases and J 1 base, with 16 bases left between them. The CDR3 consists of 15 residues. Germline CDR1 is LNHDA and CDR2 is SQIVND (reference sequence).

The V call is TRBV4-1, the J call TRBJ1-4, with a weak D call TRBD1 (5 bases). CDR3 length: 14 residues. The germline V gene encodes CDR1 MGHRA and CDR2 YSYEKL. Trimming removed 4 bases at V and 8 bases at J, with 14 bases between. The CDR3, as DNA: TGCGCCAGCAGCCGAGGGGATATCAGCGAAAAACTGTTTTTT. Amino acid sequence: CASSRGDISEKLFF.

This rearrangement joins TRBV6-2 or TRBV6-3 to TRBJ1-5; a weak D match, TRBD1 (5 bases). Germline-derived CDR1 and CDR2 are MNHEY and SVGEGT. V lost 6 bases, J lost 7 bases, and 10 bases lay in between. The CDR3 covers 12 residues. The CDR3 sequence is CASREGLQPQHF. The CDR3, as DNA: TGTGCCAGCAGAGAGGGGTTGCAGCCCCAGCATTTT.

The V gene is TRBV28, the J gene TRBJ1-1; TRBD1 is a possible D gene (5 bases). The CDR3 length is 14 residues. V was pared by 3 bases and J by 6 bases, with 14 bases between. Germline loops: CDR1 MDHEN, CDR2 SYDVKM. The CDR3 sequence is CASSFEGVVAEAFF. The DNA of the CDR3 is TGTGCCAGCAGTTTCGAAGGGGTGGTGGCTGAAGCTTTCTTT.

This chain uses TRBV6-6 with TRBJ2-1; D is uncertain. The V end lost 4 bases, the J end lost 7 bases, and 11 bases lay between the germline ends. Germline-derived CDR1 and CDR2 are MNHNY and SVGAGI (reference sequence). The CDR3 runs 13 residues. The CDR3 region is CASSFDMMNEQFF. CDR3 DNA sequence: TGTGCCAGCAGTTTTGACATGATGAATGAGCAGTTCTTC.

The V gene is TRBV10-3, the J gene TRBJ2-1; the D is unclear. The germline gives CDR1 ENHRY, CDR2 SYGVKD. V dropped 6 bases and J dropped 2 bases, with 14 bases sitting between them. This CDR3 spans 15 amino acids. CDR3 region: CAIRPSGETYNEQFF. CDR3 coding DNA: TGTGCCATCAGACCCTCAGGCGAAACCTACAATGAGCAGTTCTTC.

The chain recombines TRBV24-1 with TRBJ2-3, with D hard to call. The germline V and J ends were trimmed by 0 bases and 4 bases, with 10 bases remaining between them. This CDR3 region has 15 residues. CDR1 and CDR2 from the germline V gene are KGHDR and SFDVKD. The CDR3: CATSDLADEADTQYF. The CDR3 bases are TGTGCCACCAGTGATTTGGCGGATGAGGCAGATACGCAGTATTTT.